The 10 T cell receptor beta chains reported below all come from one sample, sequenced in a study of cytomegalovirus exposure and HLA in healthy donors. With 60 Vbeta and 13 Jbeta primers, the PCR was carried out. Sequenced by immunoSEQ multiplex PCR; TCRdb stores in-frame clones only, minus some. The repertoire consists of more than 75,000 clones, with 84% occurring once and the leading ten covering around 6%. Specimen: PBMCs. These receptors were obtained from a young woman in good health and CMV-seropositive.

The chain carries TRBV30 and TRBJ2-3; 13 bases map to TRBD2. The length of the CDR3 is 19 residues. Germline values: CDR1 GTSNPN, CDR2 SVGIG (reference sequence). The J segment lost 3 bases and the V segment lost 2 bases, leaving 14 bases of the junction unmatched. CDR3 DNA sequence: TGTGCCTGGAGTCTAGCAGGGATCGGACTAGCGGGAGAGACAGATACGCAGTATTTT. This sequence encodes CAWSLAGIGLAGETDTQYF.

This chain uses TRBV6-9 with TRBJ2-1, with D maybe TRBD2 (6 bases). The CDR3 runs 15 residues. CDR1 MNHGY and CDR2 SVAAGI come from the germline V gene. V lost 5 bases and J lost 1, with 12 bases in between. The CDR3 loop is CASSPASDSYNEQFF. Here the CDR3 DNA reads TGTGCCAGCAGTCCGGCTAGCGATTCCTACAATGAGCAGTTCTTC.

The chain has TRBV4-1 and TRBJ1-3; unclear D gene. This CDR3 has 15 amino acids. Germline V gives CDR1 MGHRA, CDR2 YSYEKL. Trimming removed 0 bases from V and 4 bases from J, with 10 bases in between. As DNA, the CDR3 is TGCGCCAGCAGCCAAGACCCGGAGGTGGGAAACACCATATATTTT. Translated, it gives CASSQDPEVGNTIYF.

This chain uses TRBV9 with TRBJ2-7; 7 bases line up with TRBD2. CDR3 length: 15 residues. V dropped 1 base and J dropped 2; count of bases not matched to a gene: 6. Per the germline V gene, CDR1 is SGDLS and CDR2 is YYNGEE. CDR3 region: CASSVSPSGTYEQYF. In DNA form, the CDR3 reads TGTGCCAGCAGCGTATCTCCTAGCGGAACCTACGAGCAGTACTTC.

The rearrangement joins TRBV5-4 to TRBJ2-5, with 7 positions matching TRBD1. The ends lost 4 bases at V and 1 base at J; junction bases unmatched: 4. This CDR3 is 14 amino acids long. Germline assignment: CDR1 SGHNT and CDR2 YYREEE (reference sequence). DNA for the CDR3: TGTGCCAGCAGCCTACAGGGGTCCCAAGAGACCCAGTACTTC. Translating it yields CASSLQGSQETQYF.

CDR3 sequence: CASSQDWSSTDTQYF. The CDR3 nucleotides read TGTGCCAGCAGCCAAGACTGGAGTAGCACAGATACGCAGTATTTT. The chain links TRBV14 to TRBJ2-3; D ambiguous. The CDR3 length is 15 residues. Germline lookup yields CDR1 SGHDN and CDR2 FVKESK. Trimming removed 0 bases at V and 0 bases at J, with 7 bases between.

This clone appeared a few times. The CDR3 loop reads CASSLGQGYEKLFF. CDR3 nucleotide sequence: TGTGCCAGCAGCCTCGGACAGGGTTACGAAAAACTGTTTTTT. The chain is built from TRBV5-6 and TRBJ1-4, with 8 bases lining up with TRBD1. V dropped 4 bases and J dropped 8; count of bases not matched to a gene: 7. The CDR3 sequence is 14 residues long. Germline-derived CDR1 and CDR2 are SGHDT and YYEEEE.

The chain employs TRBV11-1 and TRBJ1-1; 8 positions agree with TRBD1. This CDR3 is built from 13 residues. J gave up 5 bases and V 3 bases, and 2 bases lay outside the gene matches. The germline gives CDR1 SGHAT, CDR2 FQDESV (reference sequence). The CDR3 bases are TGTGCCAGCAGCTTTCACAGGGGGACTGAAGCTTTCTTT. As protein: CASSFHRGTEAFF.

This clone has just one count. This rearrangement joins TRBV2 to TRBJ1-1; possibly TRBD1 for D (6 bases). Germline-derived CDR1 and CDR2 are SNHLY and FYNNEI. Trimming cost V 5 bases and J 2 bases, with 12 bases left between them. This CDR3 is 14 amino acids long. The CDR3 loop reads CASSPNGGNTEAFF. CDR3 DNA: TGTGCCAGCAGTCCTAATGGGGGCAACACTGAAGCTTTCTTT. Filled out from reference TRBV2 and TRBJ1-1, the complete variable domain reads EPEVTQTPSHQVTQMGQEVILRCVPISNHLYFYWYRQILGQKVEFLVSFYNNEISEKSEIFDDQFSVERPDGSNFTLKIRSTKLEDSAMYFCASSPNGGNTEAFFGQGTRLTVV.

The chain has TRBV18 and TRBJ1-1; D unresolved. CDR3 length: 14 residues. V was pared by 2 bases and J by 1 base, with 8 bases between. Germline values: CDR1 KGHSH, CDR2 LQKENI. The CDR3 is CASSPTAQNTEAFF. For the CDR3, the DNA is TGTGCCAGCTCACCAACTGCTCAGAACACTGAAGCTTTCTTT.